This section outlines one T cell receptor beta chain sequence together with its context. Trimming pared 5 bases from V and 0 bases from J, leaving 14 bases between. Germline CDR1 reads MDHEN; CDR2 reads SYDVKM. There are 15 residues in the CDR3. TCRdb keeps only in-frame clones here, not all; method: immunoSEQ multiplex PCR. In the table there are some 200,000 clones, about four fifths of which are singletons. This sample stems from a study of blood T cell repertoires in COVID-19. The receptor's source is a woman in her forties or fifties who had been exposed to COVID-19. Sequencing was carried out using PBMCs or T cells enriched from blood (not recorded which). The chain employs TRBV28 and TRBJ2-7, with D possibly TRBD2 on 6 matching bases. The chain's CDR3 is CASSGTGRYSYEQYF. The CDR3 DNA follows: TGTGCCAGCAGTGGGACTGGGAGGTACTCCTACGAGCAGTACTTC. The complete variable domain, with remaining parts taken from reference TRBV28 and TRBJ2-7, reads DVKVTQSSRYLVKRTGEKVFLECVQDMDHENMFWYRQDPGLGLRLIYFSYDVKMKEKGDIPEGYSVSREKKERFSLILESASTNQTSMYLCASSGTGRYSYEQYFGPGTRLTVT.